This T cell receptor beta chain was sequenced during a study of T cell changes during pregnancy in multiple sclerosis (dated by TCRdb to about 2019). About the study as a whole: Changes in the T cell repertoire over the course of pregnancy were examined in this study in women with multiple sclerosis.

From its cysteine to its phenylalanine, the CDR3 spans 19 amino acids. Only the CDR3 region is kept as DNA, spanning 57 bases read in frame from base 1. The receptor library was made with the immunoSEQ multiplex PCR assay. In TCRdb, the immuneACCESS table is reduced to in-frame sequences with V and J assigned. These tables do not hold every clone; where another copy was compared, an unresolved V gene accounts for under half, and the others remain unexplained. This sample lists 40,000 to 65,000 clones; roughly 92% were detected once. The top ten hold less than 0.3% of the sample. Regarding this clone: There is no known antigen for this receptor. Base qualities were left out, and no much larger clone turns up one base away.

The TCR sequence derives from a female donor with multiple sclerosis, enrolled in a pregnancy study. The sample consisted of CD4+ T cells from peripheral blood mononuclear cells, taken in the third trimester of pregnancy. Recombination joined TRBV12-2 with TRBJ1-4; the DNA was not used to check the table's D call, TRBD1. TRBV12-2 is reported as a pseudogene. CDR3 reads: CASRLEVDRGGATNEKLFF. The nucleotide sequence is TGTGCAAGTCGCTTAGAGGTCGACAGGGGTGGGGCAACTAATGAAAAACTGTTTTTT.